These 13 T cell receptor beta chains were sequenced from one sample in a study of beta chain features in type 1 diabetes. All of the isolated RNA was reverse transcribed, so expressed TCRB transcripts were sequenced. The repertoire was sequenced with immunoSEQ multiplex PCR; TCRdb's copy has only in-frame clones and lacks some. The data hold around 310,000 clones, with approximately 10% observed a single time. The sequenced sample was naive CD4+ T cells from blood. Receptor source: a woman aged 30 to 39 in good health.

This clone was detected a few times. V gene TRBV6-5 combines with J gene TRBJ2-7; possible D gene TRBD1, 6 bases. The germline V gene has CDR1 MNHEY and CDR2 SVGAGI. Between the trimmed V and J ends, which lost 5 bases and 3 bases, there was a span of 8 bases. CDR3 length equals 12 residues. CDR3 nucleotides: TGTGCCAGCAGTAACAGGGACTACGAGCAGTACTTC. Its translation: CASSNRDYEQYF.

This clone was seen a few times. The V call is TRBV5-1, the J call TRBJ2-1; 15 bases align to TRBD2. The J segment lost 1 base and the V segment lost 6 bases, leaving 8 bases of the junction unmatched. The CDR3 is 18 residues long. CDR1 is SGHRS, CDR2 YFSETQ, per germline. The CDR3 protein is CASTPGLAGGISYNEQFF. As DNA, the CDR3 is TGCGCCAGCACACCGGGACTAGCGGGAGGAATTTCCTACAATGAGCAGTTCTTC.

CDR3 amino acids: CASRDQGFEISAFF. CDR3 nucleotides: TGTGCCAGCAGAGACCAGGGATTCGAAATCTCAGCTTTCTTT. The chain carries TRBV6-1 and TRBJ1-1; D might be TRBD1 (5 bases). Germline V gene data show CDR1 as MNHNS and CDR2 as SASEGT. The V gene lost 6 bases and the J gene lost 10 bases, with 21 bases spanning the gap. The CDR3 sequence is 14 residues long.

V is TRBV9 and J is TRBJ2-1; TRBD1 is a possible D gene (5 bases). Trimming removed 0 bases at V and 2 bases at J, with 12 bases between. Germline-derived CDR1 and CDR2 are SGDLS and YYNGEE. The CDR3 length is 16 residues. The CDR3 reads CASSVGSGFPYNEQFF. The CDR3 coding sequence is TGTGCCAGCAGCGTAGGTTCAGGGTTCCCCTACAATGAGCAGTTCTTC.

This clone showed up just a few times. DNA for the CDR3: TGTGCCAGCAGTGAGGAGGAAAAGCAGTACTTC. Translation gives CASSEEEKQYF. The chain links TRBV2 to TRBJ2-7; D might be TRBD2 (5 bases). Between the trimmed V and J ends, which lost 3 bases and 8 bases, there was a span of 8 bases. Per germline, CDR1 SNHLY and CDR2 FYNNEI. This CDR3 region has 11 residues.

The V call is TRBV19, the J call TRBJ1-5; TRBD1 is a possible D gene (5 bases). The V end lost 9 bases, the J end lost 6 bases, and 15 bases lay between the germline ends. This CDR3 has 13 residues. Germline assignment: CDR1 LNHDA and CDR2 SQIVND (reference sequence). CDR3 residues: CASAGQISQPQHF. In DNA, the CDR3 is TGTGCCAGCGCTGGACAAATAAGTCAGCCCCAGCATTTT. The whole variable domain, remainder taken from reference TRBV19 and TRBJ1-5, is DGGITQSPKYLFRKEGQNVTLSCEQNLNHDAMYWYRQDPGQGLRLIYYSQIVNDFQKGDIAEGYSVSREKKESFPLTVTSAQKNPTAFYLCASAGQISQPQHFGDGTRLSIL.

The chain uses TRBV7-9 and TRBJ2-7; D is perhaps TRBD1 (6 bases). The CDR3 runs to 14 residues. CDR1 SEHNR and CDR2 FQNEAQ come from the germline V gene (reference sequence). Trimming removed 2 bases from V and 2 bases from J, with 10 bases in between. CDR3: CASSLRGQTYEQYF. In nucleotides, the CDR3 is TGTGCCAGCAGCTTACGGGGACAAACCTACGAGCAGTACTTC.

The sample holds a few counts of this clone. The same CDR3 is also encoded by other DNA sequences in this sample. The chain carries TRBV9 and TRBJ1-2; maybe TRBD1 (6 bases). Germline V gene data show CDR1 as SGDLS and CDR2 as YYNGEE. V lost 0 bases and J lost 2, with 8 bases in between. This CDR3 comprises 14 residues. The CDR3 DNA follows: TGTGCCAGCAGCGTAGGTCAGGGGAACTATGGCTACACCTTC. Translated: CASSVGQGNYGYTF.

This clone was found a few times. The chain combines TRBV25-1 with TRBJ2-1; the match to TRBD2 covers 13 bases. Per the germline V gene, CDR1 is MGHDK and CDR2 is SYGVNS. V was pared by 7 bases and J by 5 bases, with 8 bases of the junction left unmatched. CDR3 size: 16 residues. This CDR3 is CASTGLAGDSHNEQFF. In nucleotides, the CDR3 is TGTGCCAGCACTGGACTAGCGGGAGATTCCCACAATGAGCAGTTCTTC.

This clone showed up just a few times. The chain employs TRBV19 and TRBJ1-5, with D unresolved. Trimming cost V 1 base and J 3 bases, with 10 bases left between them. Per germline, CDR1 LNHDA and CDR2 SQIVND (reference sequence). The CDR3 is 15 residues long. Written as DNA, the CDR3 is TGTGCCAGTAGTATAGTTGCAGGTTACAATCAGCCCCAGCATTTT. Translating gives CASSIVAGYNQPQHF.

About this clone itself: In the same sample, other DNA sequences code for this CDR3. The V call is TRBV7-9, the J call TRBJ2-5, with a possible D match to TRBD1 (5 bases). The CDR3 runs to 13 residues. Per the germline V gene, CDR1 is SEHNR and CDR2 is FQNEAQ (reference sequence). Between the trimmed V and J ends, which lost 5 bases and 1 base, there was a span of 8 bases. The CDR3 nucleotides are TGTGCCAGCAGCCTGACAGCCCAAGAGACCCAGTACTTC. It encodes CASSLTAQETQYF.

Only a few counts were recorded for this clone. The V gene is TRBV29-1, the J gene TRBJ2-2, with 7 bases aligning to TRBD2. The CDR3 is 15 amino acids. Germline values: CDR1 SQVTM, CDR2 ANQGSEA. The V and J ends lost 5 bases and 0 bases, in that order; junction bases with no gene match: 6. The CDR3 sequence: CSVWGGSSNTGELFF. For the CDR3, the DNA is TGCAGCGTTTGGGGGGGGAGTTCGAACACCGGGGAGCTGTTTTTT.

The CDR3 DNA is TGTGCCAGCAGCTTCCTTGGGAGCGGGAGCTCCTACAATGAGCAGTTCTTC. Residues: CASSFLGSGSSYNEQFF. V is TRBV9 and J is TRBJ2-1; TRBD2 agrees at 8 bases. The CDR3 contains 17 residues. The V gene's germline CDR1 is SGDLS and CDR2 YYNGEE. After removal of 4 bases from V and 0 bases from J, the junction contained 9 bases not matched to a gene.